The next 31 T cell receptor beta chains were all read from a single sample in a study of CD8 T cells in ankylosing spondylitis. Notes on the study in general: The study identified a TCR beta motif of several highly homologous variants that appeared characteristic of ankylosing spondylitis blood.

Their specific antigens are unknown. A single record per CDR3 protein comes from TCRdb applying MiXCR to the 5' RACE reads. The table lists 450,000 or so distinct CDR3 sequences, more than 25% of them singletons. Sequenced sample: blood, either unsorted or a sorted T cell fraction (not recorded which). These TCRs come from a male donor with ankylosing spondylitis.

This clonotype was detected only a few times. The rearrangement links TRBV5-5 to TRBJ2-1; no definite D call. Germline V CDR1 and CDR2: SGHKS, YYEKEE (reference sequence). The CDR3 length is 12 residues. The V end was cut by 3 bases, the J end by 6 bases, with 7 bases between. The DNA of the CDR3 is TGTGCCAGCAGCTGGAACACCAATGAGCAGTTCTTC. Its translation is CASSWNTNEQFF.

V and J are TRBV25-1 and TRBJ1-3, with unresolved D. Trimming removed 2 bases at V and 2 bases at J, with 7 bases between. The CDR3 runs 14 residues. Germline CDR1 is MGHDK and CDR2 is SYGVNS. In DNA form, the CDR3 reads TGTGCCAGCAGTGAAATGGGAACTGGAAACACCATATATTTT. Its protein is CASSEMGTGNTIYF.

V usage is TRBV20-1 and J usage is TRBJ2-2, with TRBD2 identical over 16 bases. With 2 bases clipped from V and 4 bases from J, the junction kept 7 bases outside the gene matches. Germline CDR1 DFQATT, CDR2 SNEGSKA (reference sequence). This CDR3 contains 18 residues. The CDR3 reads CSARRPGLAGGPTGELFF. The CDR3 DNA reads as TGCAGTGCTAGACGACCGGGACTAGCGGGAGGGCCCACCGGGGAGCTGTTTTTT.

The CDR3 DNA follows: TGTGCCAGCAGCGCAATCCTGGGACTCCAAGAGACCCAGTACTTC. This gives the protein CASSAILGLQETQYF. The chain joins TRBV2 to TRBJ2-5; tentative D call: TRBD2 (6 bases). Trimming pared 6 bases from V and 1 base from J, leaving 15 bases between. Germline V lookup: CDR1 SNHLY, CDR2 FYNNEI. This CDR3 contains 15 residues.

The genes are TRBV7-6 and TRBJ2-6; 9 bases are shared with TRBD1. V shed 10 bases, J shed 2 bases, and the junction held 3 bases outside the gene matches. The germline CDR1 and CDR2 sequences are SGHVS and FNYEAQ. This CDR3 region has 14 residues. CDR3 amino acids: CATTGGPGANVLTF. The CDR3 bases are TGTGCCACCACAGGGGGCCCTGGGGCCAACGTCCTGACTTTC.

This chain joins TRBV12-3 or TRBV12-4 and TRBJ2-1, with D possibly matching TRBD2 (6 bases). Between the trimmed V and J ends, which lost 7 bases and 2 bases, there was a span of 18 bases. The CDR3 runs 16 residues. The CDR3 region is CASTYGSGQPYNEQFF. The CDR3 DNA follows: TGTGCCAGCACTTACGGTAGCGGACAACCCTACAATGAGCAGTTCTTC.

This clonotype appeared a few times. V gene TRBV12-3 or TRBV12-4 combines with J gene TRBJ1-1; 9 nucleotides align to TRBD1. V gave up 7 bases and J gave up 4 bases; unmatched junction bases: 7. The CDR3 runs to 14 residues. The CDR3 region is CASTTGGRATEAFF. As DNA, the CDR3 is TGTGCCAGCACTACAGGGGGCAGGGCCACTGAAGCTTTCTTT.

This clonotype was observed a handful of times. The chain recombines TRBV9 with TRBJ1-1; D is perhaps TRBD1 (6 bases). CDR3 length equals 15 residues. Germline-derived CDR1 and CDR2 are SGDLS and YYNGEE. V was clipped by 4 bases and J by 0 bases, with 13 bases between them. The CDR3 DNA reads as TGTGCCAGCAGCCTCCCCGGGACAATGAACACTGAAGCTTTCTTT. This sequence encodes CASSLPGTMNTEAFF.

In this sample, this clonotype turned up a few times. The rearrangement links TRBV24-1 to TRBJ2-3; the match to TRBD1 covers 8 bases. Per germline, CDR1 KGHDR and CDR2 SFDVKD. J lost 1 base, V lost 5 bases, and 7 bases had no gene match. The CDR3 has 16 amino acids. CDR3 sequence: CATSAPRGQGTDTQYF. The CDR3 DNA is TGTGCCACCAGTGCCCCTAGGGGACAGGGCACAGATACGCAGTATTTT.

The chain links TRBV5-5 to TRBJ2-1; 7 bases agree with TRBD1. CDR1 and CDR2 (germline): SGHKS, YYEKEE (reference sequence). CDR3 size: 13 residues. Trimming at V came to 6 bases and at J to 7 bases, leaving 7 bases not matched to a gene. CDR3 sequence: CASTATGDNEQFF. The DNA for the CDR3 is TGTGCCAGCACCGCAACAGGGGATAATGAGCAGTTCTTC.

The rearrangement links TRBV7-8 to TRBJ2-2; D may be TRBD1 (7 bases). V was trimmed by 5 bases and J by 5 bases, leaving 18 bases between them. The CDR3 sequence is 16 residues long. Germline loops: CDR1 SGHVS, CDR2 FQNEAQ. DNA for the CDR3: TGTGCCAGCAGCCAAACCCACAGGGGAGGAACCGGGGAGCTGTTTTTT. This sequence encodes CASSQTHRGGTGELFF.

The CDR3 spells CSATYTGTARYEQYF. The DNA of the CDR3 is TGCAGTGCTACCTATACCGGGACAGCGAGATACGAGCAGTACTTC. V is TRBV20-1 and J is TRBJ2-7; 7 positions match TRBD1. The CDR3 covers 15 residues. V was clipped by 4 bases and J by 4 bases; unmatched bases: 13. CDR1 and CDR2 from the germline V gene are DFQATT and SNEGSKA (reference sequence).

The chain recombines TRBV20-1 with TRBJ2-1, with D unresolved. Looked up from germline, CDR1 is DFQATT and CDR2 is SNEGSKA (reference sequence). The CDR3 is 12 residues long. Trimming shortened V by 6 bases and J by 2 bases, and 8 bases separated the two germline ends. Written as DNA, the CDR3 is TGCAGTGCCCCCCTCCCCTACAATGAGCAGTTCTTC. Residues: CSAPLPYNEQFF.

This clonotype was seen a handful of times. The chain carries TRBV3-1 and TRBJ2-3; the D is unclear. Per germline, CDR1 LGHDT and CDR2 YNNKEL (reference sequence). CDR3 length: 16 residues. V lost 4 bases to trimming and J lost 2 bases, with 16 bases between them. The DNA for the CDR3 is TGTGCCAGCAGCCTGCGTTTGGGCTCTTACACAGATACGCAGTATTTT. Protein: CASSLRLGSYTDTQYF.

This rearrangement joins TRBV5-1 to TRBJ2-7; TRBD2 might be the D (5 bases). V gave up 1 base and J gave up 5 bases, with 13 bases separating them. Germline CDR1 is SGHRS and CDR2 is YFSETQ. The CDR3 extends over 14 amino acids. The CDR3, as DNA: TGCGCCAGCAGCTTGACGCCTAGCAAGGACGAGCAGTACGTC. Translated: CASSLTPSKDEQYV.

Comments on this clonotype: A read error may produce the germline difference seen at one junction end. The chain joins TRBV5-4 to TRBJ2-5, with D possibly TRBD2 on 5 matching bases. Per germline, CDR1 SGHNT and CDR2 YYREEE (reference sequence). The CDR3 runs 15 residues. The CDR3 region is CASSLKMGAKDTQYF. The DNA of the CDR3 is TGTGCCAGCAGCTTGAAGATGGGAGCGAAAGATACCCAGTACTTC.

A few counts support this clonotype. The junction shows a germline mismatch at one end, possibly a read error. The chain links TRBV7-9 to TRBJ2-1; no clear D. Germline loops: CDR1 SEHNR, CDR2 FQNEAQ (reference sequence). This CDR3 has 11 residues. CDR3 sequence reads: CASSSITYWIF. For the CDR3, the DNA is TGTGCCAGCAGCTCGATCACGTATTGGATCTTC.

Ten or more counts support this clonotype. This chain uses TRBV12-3 or TRBV12-4 with TRBJ2-3, with 10 bases fitting TRBD2. V shed 6 bases, J shed 0 bases, and the junction held 6 bases outside the gene matches. The CDR3 length is 16 residues. For the CDR3, the DNA is TGTGCCAGCAGATACAGGACTAGCGGAAGCACAGATACGCAGTATTTT. Its translation is CASRYRTSGSTDTQYF.

This clonotype was seen more than once but under ten times. The rearrangement joins TRBV11-2 to TRBJ2-1; TRBD2 agrees at 10 bases. V dropped 8 bases and J dropped 6; count of bases not matched to a gene: 7. The CDR3 loop spans 14 amino acids. Germline V gene sequence: CDR1 SGHAT, CDR2 FQNNGV. The CDR3, as DNA: TGTGCCAGCGTCCGGACTAGCGGAGGCAATGAGCAGTTCTTC. Its protein product is CASVRTSGGNEQFF.

This clonotype was counted between two and nine times. The rearrangement joins TRBV5-1 to TRBJ1-1, with TRBD1 matching over 8 bases. From germline, CDR1 is SGHRS and CDR2 YFSETQ. CDR3 size: 15 residues. With V trimmed by 1 base and J by 1 base, 3 bases remained unmatched. In nucleotides, the CDR3 is TGCGCCAGCAGCTTGAGGACAGGGCCGAACACTGAAGCTTTCTTT. It is translated as CASSLRTGPNTEAFF.

The chain employs TRBV20-1 and TRBJ1-5; D unclear. CDR3 length: 15 residues. The germline V gene has CDR1 DFQATT and CDR2 SNEGSKA (reference sequence). V was pared by 3 bases and J by 4 bases, with 16 bases between. CDR3 loop: CSASPPGDRNQPQHF. The DNA for the CDR3 is TGCAGTGCTAGCCCTCCCGGGGATCGGAATCAGCCCCAGCATTTT.

The chain has TRBV3-1 and TRBJ1-1; D call uncertain. Germline V gene data show CDR1 as LGHDT and CDR2 as YNNKEL (reference sequence). The CDR3 length is 12 residues. Deletions cut 0 bases from V and 7 bases from J, with 6 bases between. In DNA form, the CDR3 reads TGTGCCAGCAGCCAAGAGGGAAATGAAGCTTTCTTT. It encodes CASSQEGNEAFF.

The V call is TRBV7-8, the J call TRBJ1-4, with no clear D. Germline assignment: CDR1 SGHVS and CDR2 FQNEAQ. Trimming took off 3 bases at V and 3 bases at J, with 8 bases between the two ends. The CDR3 extends over 14 amino acids. The DNA for the CDR3 is TGTGCCAGCAGCTTCAGTCGGTCTAATGAAAAACTGTTTTTT. Its protein product is CASSFSRSNEKLFF.

The chain couples TRBV6-1 to TRBJ2-7; a weak D match, TRBD1 (6 bases). Between the trimmed V and J ends, which lost 4 bases and 2 bases, there was a span of 12 bases. The germline V gene has CDR1 MNHNS and CDR2 SASEGT. This CDR3 is 14 amino acids long. The CDR3 region has the DNA TGTGCCAGCAGTGGACAGGTGTCCACCTACGAGCAGTACGTC. Amino acids: CASSGQVSTYEQYV.

The chain employs TRBV20-1 and TRBJ2-7; maybe TRBD2 (5 bases). Trimming removed 6 bases at V and 4 bases at J, with 16 bases between. The CDR3 is made up of 13 amino acids. Per the germline V gene, CDR1 is DFQATT and CDR2 is SNEGSKA (reference sequence). The CDR3 nucleotides read TGCAGTGCAAGAACGAGGGAGCCGTACGAGCAGTACTTC. It encodes CSARTREPYEQYF.

There are a few counts of this clonotype. For the CDR3, the DNA is TGTGCCAGCAGCTTAGACGAAGCGGGACTCAGCACAGATACGCAGTATTTT. This translates into CASSLDEAGLSTDTQYF. J is TRBJ2-3 and V is TRBV7-9, with 7 bases identical to TRBD2. The length of the CDR3 is 17 residues. CDR1 is SEHNR, CDR2 FQNEAQ, per germline (reference sequence). The V and J ends lost 1 base and 0 bases, in that order; junction bases with no gene match: 7.

This clonotype has at least ten counts. The J gene is TRBJ2-7, the V gene TRBV7-9; TRBD1 aligns across 8 bases. The CDR3 is made up of 15 amino acids. The ends lost 5 bases at V and 4 bases at J; junction bases unmatched: 10. In germline, CDR1 is SEHNR, CDR2 FQNEAQ (reference sequence). In DNA, the CDR3 is TGTGCCAGCAGCCTAGTGGGACAGGTCCAATACGAGCAGTACTTC. Protein sequence: CASSLVGQVQYEQYF.

This clonotype appeared a few times. The chain is built from TRBV5-1 and TRBJ2-5; 16 bases match TRBD2. This CDR3 comprises 18 residues. V trimming: 3 bases; J trimming: 3 bases; junction bases outside the gene matches: 8. The V gene's germline CDR1 is SGHRS and CDR2 YFSETQ. This chain's CDR3 is CASSSGTSGRASEETQYF. The CDR3 DNA reads TGCGCCAGCAGCTCCGGGACTAGCGGGAGGGCCTCAGAAGAGACCCAGTACTTC.

The V call is TRBV12-3 or TRBV12-4, the J call TRBJ1-1; no definite D call. CDR3 length equals 13 residues. With 0 bases removed from V and 5 bases from J, the gap between germline ends came to 7 bases. CDR3 residues: CASSLAAGTEAFF. DNA of the CDR3: TGTGCCAGCAGTTTAGCCGCGGGAACTGAAGCTTTCTTT.

In this sample, this clonotype turned up a few times. The genes are TRBV20-1 and TRBJ2-4, with D tentatively TRBD1 (5 bases). The germline gives CDR1 DFQATT, CDR2 SNEGSKA (reference sequence). The CDR3 covers 16 residues. Trimming pared 0 bases from V and 6 bases from J, leaving 18 bases between. The CDR3, as DNA: TGCAGTGCTAGAGAGTATGCTGAGAACAGGAGAAACATTCAGTACTTC. Its translation: CSAREYAENRRNIQYF.

This clonotype has just a few counts. The V gene is TRBV20-1, the J gene TRBJ2-3, with D uncertain. Trimming shortened V by 1 base and J by 0 bases, and 5 bases separated the two germline ends. Germline V gene sequence: CDR1 DFQATT, CDR2 SNEGSKA (reference sequence). CDR3 length equals 13 residues. The CDR3 DNA reads as TGCAGTGCTAGAGGGTTAAGCACAGATACGCAGTATTTT. The encoded protein is CSARGLSTDTQYF.